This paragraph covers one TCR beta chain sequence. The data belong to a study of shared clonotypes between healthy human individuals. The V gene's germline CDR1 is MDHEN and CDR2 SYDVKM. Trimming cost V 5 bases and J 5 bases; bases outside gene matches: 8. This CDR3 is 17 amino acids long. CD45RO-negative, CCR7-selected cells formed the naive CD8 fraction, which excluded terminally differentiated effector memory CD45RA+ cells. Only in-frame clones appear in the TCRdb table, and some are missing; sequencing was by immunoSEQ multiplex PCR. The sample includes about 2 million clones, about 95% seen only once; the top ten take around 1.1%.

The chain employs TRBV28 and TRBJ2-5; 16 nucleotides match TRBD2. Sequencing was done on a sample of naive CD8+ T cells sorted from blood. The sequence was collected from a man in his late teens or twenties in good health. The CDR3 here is CASSPGTSGGAGETQYF. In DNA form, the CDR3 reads TGTGCCAGCAGTCCCGGGACTAGCGGGGGGGCCGGGGAGACCCAGTACTTC. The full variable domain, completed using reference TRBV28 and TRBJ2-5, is DVKVTQSSRYLVKRTGEKVFLECVQDMDHENMFWYRQDPGLGLRLIYFSYDVKMKEKGDIPEGYSVSREKKERFSLILESASTNQTSMYLCASSPGTSGGAGETQYFGPGTRLLVL.